The 20 T cell receptor beta chains below come from one sample, sequenced in a study of blood T cells in healthy people across ages. Through a sample-barcoded 5' primer and a J-beta primer mix, a second PCR was run for roughly 7 to 12 cycles. In TCRdb, the 5' RACE reads were re-called with MiXCR into one record per CDR3 protein. Counted here are hundreds of thousands of distinct CDR3 sequences, about 48% occurring once; the ten biggest clones make up about an eighth. The specimen was blood. Receptors originate from a man younger than 40 in good health.

This clonotype was seen a few times. The CDR3 DNA follows: TGCGCCAGCAGCCAAGAAACAGGGAATAGCAATCAGCCCCAGCATTTT. The encoded protein is CASSQETGNSNQPQHF. This chain connects TRBV4-1 to TRBJ1-5; D is perhaps TRBD1 (6 bases). Germline V CDR1 and CDR2: MGHRA, YSYEKL. Trimming took 0 bases from V and 0 from J, leaving 9 bases between them. The CDR3 has 16 residues.

This clonotype was counted many times. The chain has TRBV28 and TRBJ2-7; 7 positions match TRBD1. V shed 5 bases, J shed 0 bases, and the junction held 4 bases outside the gene matches. The germline CDR1 and CDR2 sequences are MDHEN and SYDVKM. The CDR3 extends over 14 amino acids. The CDR3 nucleotides are TGTGCCAGCAGTCCCGGGACAGTCTCCTACGAGCAGTACTTC. This gives the protein CASSPGTVSYEQYF.

This clonotype has just a few counts. The chain combines TRBV7-2 with TRBJ2-1; D might be TRBD2 (5 bases). CDR1 SGHTA and CDR2 FQGNSA come from the germline V gene. The CDR3 has 14 residues. Trimming stripped 0 bases from V and 7 bases from J, with 10 bases between. Written as DNA, the CDR3 is TGTGCCAGCAGCTTAGCCTTCGGGGTAAATGAGCAGTTCTTC. Its translation is CASSLAFGVNEQFF.

This rearrangement joins TRBV10-3 to TRBJ2-3; TRBD1 matches at 7 bases. The CDR3 is made up of 14 amino acids. Germline-derived CDR1 and CDR2 are ENHRY and SYGVKD. J lost 1 base, V lost 3 bases, and 1 base had no gene match. CDR3 bases: TGTGCCATCAGTGAAACAGGGGGCACAGATACGCAGTATTTT. Translated, it gives CAISETGGTDTQYF.

The V gene is TRBV20-1, the J gene TRBJ2-5; 9 positions agree with TRBD2. The ends lost 0 bases at V and 4 bases at J; junction bases unmatched: 12. Germline CDR1 is DFQATT and CDR2 is SNEGSKA (reference sequence). This CDR3 comprises 17 residues. The CDR3, as DNA: TGCAGTGCTAGAGATATTTTAGGGCTAGCGGGGCCAGAGACCCAGTACTTC. Amino acids: CSARDILGLAGPETQYF.

The CDR3 nucleotides are TGCAGTGCTAGGGACTACAGGGGGAAGGTGGAAAAACTGTTTTTT. Residues: CSARDYRGKVEKLFF. V is TRBV20-1 and J is TRBJ1-4; 8 bases line up with TRBD1. Trimming removed 3 bases from V and 8 bases from J; junction bases left unmatched: 11. CDR1 and CDR2 (germline): DFQATT, SNEGSKA (reference sequence). This CDR3 spans 15 amino acids.

The V call is TRBV27, the J call TRBJ1-6, with D uncertain. Germline V gives CDR1 MNHEY, CDR2 SMNVEV (reference sequence). The V end was cut by 2 bases, the J end by 4 bases, with 9 bases between. This CDR3 is built from 15 residues. CDR3 coding DNA: TGTGCCAGCAGTTTAATTCCCAGATATAATTCACCCCTCCACTTT. This sequence encodes CASSLIPRYNSPLHF.

V is TRBV27 and J is TRBJ2-7; 7 bases are shared with TRBD2. Germline CDR1 and CDR2: MNHEY and SMNVEV (reference sequence). The CDR3 has 15 residues. With 8 bases clipped from V and 1 base from J, the junction kept 11 bases outside the gene matches. CDR3 loop: CASGGGDGISYEQYF. The CDR3 DNA follows: TGTGCCAGCGGTGGGGGGGACGGAATTTCCTACGAGCAGTACTTC.

This clonotype was counted at least ten times. The chain links TRBV12-3 or TRBV12-4 to TRBJ1-2; a possible D gene is TRBD1 (6 bases). CDR3 length: 14 amino acids. V was cut by 5 bases and J by 2 bases, with 12 bases left in between. DNA for the CDR3: TGTGCCAGCAGTCCGTATACAGGGAACTATGGCTACACCTTC. Protein: CASSPYTGNYGYTF.

CDR3: CASSQETQAGSYYEQYF. As DNA, the CDR3 is TGCGCCAGCAGCCAAGAAACTCAGGCAGGGAGCTACTACGAGCAGTACTTC. The chain recombines TRBV4-1 with TRBJ2-4; tentatively, D is TRBD1 or TRBD2 (5 bases each). The J call may be incorrect, as the DNA end agrees better with TRBJ2-7. CDR1 and CDR2 (germline): MGHRA, YSYEKL. The CDR3 is 17 residues long.

J is TRBJ2-1 and V is TRBV20-1; 11 nucleotides agree with TRBD2. CDR1 is DFQATT and CDR2 is SNEGSKA in the germline V gene (reference sequence). The CDR3 covers 14 residues. The V segment lost 7 bases and the J segment 4 bases; nucleotides outside the gene matches: 6. The CDR3 loop reads CSVAPSGGYNEQFF. As DNA, the CDR3 is TGCAGTGTTGCCCCTAGCGGGGGGTACAATGAGCAGTTCTTC.

Worth noting for this clonotype: Just one base apart from a much larger clone, this may be a read error. This chain uses TRBV7-7 with TRBJ2-1; D may be TRBD1 or TRBD2 (6 bases each). Germline CDR1 reads SSHAT; CDR2 reads FNYEAQ (reference sequence). This CDR3 region has 15 residues. CDR3 sequence: CTSSYRDTAYNEQFF. DNA for the CDR3: TGTACTAGCAGCTACCGGGACACCGCCTACAATGAGCAGTTCTTC. The variable domain in full, completed from reference TRBV7-7 and TRBJ2-1, reads GAGVSQSPRYKVTKRGQDVTLRCDPISSHATLYWYQQALGQGPEFLTYFNYEAQPDKSGLPSDRFSAERPEGSISTLTIQRTEQRDSAMYRCTSSYRDTAYNEQFFGPGTRLTVL.

The CDR3 region is CSVVLGQRSFVTQYF. CDR3 DNA sequence: TGCAGCGTTGTACTAGGACAGCGGTCGTTTGTTACGCAGTATTTT. The chain recombines TRBV29-1 with TRBJ2-3; TRBD1 might be the D (6 bases). Trimming removed 4 bases from V and 8 bases from J, with 22 bases in between. CDR1 is SQVTM and CDR2 is ANQGSEA in the germline V gene. The CDR3 consists of 15 residues.

This chain links TRBV20-1 with TRBJ1-5; D is perhaps TRBD1 (6 bases). With 6 bases removed from V and 3 bases from J, the gap between germline ends came to 15 bases. The germline gives CDR1 DFQATT, CDR2 SNEGSKA (reference sequence). The CDR3 length is 14 residues. The CDR3: CSAPQAGDNQPQHF. CDR3 DNA sequence: TGCAGTGCCCCCCAGGCAGGGGACAATCAGCCCCAGCATTTT.

The chain employs TRBV11-2 and TRBJ2-1; D could derive from TRBD1 or TRBD2 (5 bases each). The J call may be mistaken, given a closer DNA end match to TRBJ2-7. The CDR3 contains 15 residues. The germline gives CDR1 SGHAT, CDR2 FQNNGV. CDR3 DNA: TGTGCCAGCAGCTACCGGGACCCAGGAGGACGCGAGCAGTACTTC. Translation: CASSYRDPGGREQYF.

This clonotype was recorded many times. The chain uses TRBV12-3 or TRBV12-4 and TRBJ2-7, with D unclear. The CDR3 length is 11 residues. The germline V and J ends were trimmed by 5 bases and 3 bases, with 5 bases remaining between them. CDR3 in DNA: TGTGCCAGCAGTGCCCACTACGAGCAGTACTTC. It yields the protein CASSAHYEQYF.

V gene TRBV12-3 or TRBV12-4 combines with J gene TRBJ2-7; 8 positions agree with TRBD1. TRBJ2-4 matches the DNA end more closely, so the J call is doubtful. This CDR3 spans 15 amino acids. CDR3 region: CASSPDRAGKNIQYF. CDR3 DNA sequence: TGTGCCAGCAGCCCGGACAGGGCGGGCAAAAACATTCAGTACTTC.

The sample holds a few counts of this clonotype. This chain links TRBV20-1 with TRBJ2-7; no clear D gene. The CDR3 covers 12 residues. V was cut by 2 bases and J by 0 bases, with 5 bases left in between. The germline V gene encodes CDR1 DFQATT and CDR2 SNEGSKA (reference sequence). CDR3 coding DNA: TGCAGTGCTAGATCCAACTCCTACGAGCAGTACTTC. It translates to CSARSNSYEQYF.

There are many counts of this clonotype. This chain links TRBV5-6 with TRBJ2-1; D may be TRBD2 (5 bases). This CDR3 contains 14 residues. The germline gives CDR1 SGHDT, CDR2 YYEEEE. The V end was cut by 2 bases, the J end by 6 bases, with 12 bases between. The CDR3 nucleotides are TGTGCCAGCAGCTTTTATCGGGGAGCCAATGAGCAGTTCTTC. This encodes CASSFYRGANEQFF. Combining the CDR3 with reference TRBV5-6 and TRBJ2-1 gives the whole variable domain DAGVTQSPTHLIKTRGQQVTLRCSPKSGHDTVSWYQQALGQGPQFIFQYYEEEERQRGNFPDRFSGHQFPNYSSELNVNALLLGDSALYLCASSFYRGANEQFFGPGTRLTVL.

This clonotype was observed at least ten times. The V call is TRBV29-1, the J call TRBJ2-7; D is possibly TRBD2 (5 bases). The CDR3 extends over 13 amino acids. Germline CDR1 is SQVTM and CDR2 is ANQGSEA. With 4 bases removed from V and 1 base from J, the gap between germline ends came to 11 bases. For the CDR3, the DNA is TGCAGCGTTGGGAGGCGGCTTTCCTACGAGCAGTACTTC. This codes for CSVGRRLSYEQYF.